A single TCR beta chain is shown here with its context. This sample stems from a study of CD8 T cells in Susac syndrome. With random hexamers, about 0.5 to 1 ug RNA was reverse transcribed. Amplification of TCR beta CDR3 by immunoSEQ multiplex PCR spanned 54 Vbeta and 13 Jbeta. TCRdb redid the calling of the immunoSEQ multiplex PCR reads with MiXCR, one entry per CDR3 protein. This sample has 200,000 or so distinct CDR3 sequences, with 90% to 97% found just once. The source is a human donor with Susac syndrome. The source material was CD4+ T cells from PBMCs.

CDR3 nucleotides: TGTGCCAGCAGCCGGTATAGGGGGCAAGAGACCCAGTACTTC. Translation gives CASSRYRGQETQYF. This chain links TRBV3-1 with TRBJ2-5; tentative D call: TRBD1 (6 bases). V was pared by 4 bases and J by 2 bases, with 11 bases between. The germline CDR1 and CDR2 sequences are LGHDT and YNNKEL (reference sequence). The CDR3 consists of 14 residues.